Listed below are T cell receptor beta chains from one sample, sequenced in a study of blood T cell repertoires in COVID-19. Some clones are missing from TCRdb's copy, which holds only in-frame ones; the method was immunoSEQ multiplex PCR. The sample contains 150,000 to 200,000 clones, 75% to 90% of which appear only once. The sequenced sample consisted of PBMCs or T cells enriched from blood (not recorded which). The origin of the receptors is a man in his sixties or seventies who had been exposed to COVID-19. CDR3s include the opening cysteine and the closing phenylalanine or tryptophan. The D gene is left open where the match is weak. Not all rows give a size; the values are once, few, many and, for expanded clones, a class.

d_gene	abundance	v_gene	j_gene	CDR3nt	CDR3aa
-	-	TRBV9	TRBJ2-7	TGTGCCAGCAGCGTAGAGGCAGGGGCCTACGAGCAGTACTTC	CASSVEAGAYEQYF
TRBD2	-	TRBV3-1/TRBV3-2	TRBJ2-5	TGTGCCAGCAGCCAGTGGACTAGCTCGGACCAAGAGACCCAGTACTTC	CASSQWTSSDQETQYF
-	-	TRBV27	TRBJ1-2	TGTGCCAGCAGTTCCCCCGGCGGGGGCTACCCTGGCTACACCTTC	CASSSPGGGYPGYTF
-	-	TRBV5-6	TRBJ2-7	TGTGCCAGCAGCCCCTTAATGACTACCTACGAGCAGTACTTC	CASSPLMTTYEQYF
TRBD2	-	TRBV29-1	TRBJ2-1	TGCAGCGTTCCGCAGCTAGCGGGGACCTACAATGAGCAGTTCTTC	CSVPQLAGTYNEQFF
-	-	TRBV28	TRBJ2-2	TGTGCCAGCACTACTCTTACCGGGGAGCTGTTTTTT	CASTTLTGELFF
-	-	TRBV25-1	TRBJ1-2	TGTGCCAGCCTACCTACAGGGAGTCCGGCAAGAGGCTACACCTTC	CASLPTGSPARGYTF
-	-	TRBV7-9	TRBJ2-5	TGTGCCAGCAGCCAAGGGGGGGGACACTCCCAAGAGACCCAGTACTTC	CASSQGGGHSQETQYF
-	-	TRBV7-9	TRBJ1-1	TGTGCCAGCAGCTCTATCCCCGGGGGGCCCGGCCTGAACACTGAAGCTTTCTTT	CASSSIPGGPGLNTEAFF
TRBD1	once	TRBV29-1	TRBJ2-7	TGCAGCGTCGGGACAGGGATAGGCTACGAGCAGTACTTC	CSVGTGIGYEQYF
-	-	TRBV29-1	TRBJ2-5	TGCAGCGCCTCCTCAGGGTCGGGGGTGGCCCAGTACTTC	CSASSGSGVAQYF
-	-	TRBV19	TRBJ1-1	TGTGCCAGTAGTATGGCCCAGGGAGGGCTCATGCACACTGAAGCTTTCTTT	CASSMAQGGLMHTEAFF
-	few	TRBV30	TRBJ1-1	TGTGCCTGGAGCCAAACGGGGAACACTGAAGCTTTCTTT	CAWSQTGNTEAFF
-	-	TRBV6-2/TRBV6-3	TRBJ1-1	TGTGCCAGCAACCCTTTGACACTGAACACTGAAGCTTTCTTT	CASNPLTLNTEAFF
TRBD1	-	TRBV3-1/TRBV3-2	TRBJ2-5	TGTGCCAGCAGCCTCCGGACAGGGGGGAAAGAGACCCAGTACTTC	CASSLRTGGKETQYF